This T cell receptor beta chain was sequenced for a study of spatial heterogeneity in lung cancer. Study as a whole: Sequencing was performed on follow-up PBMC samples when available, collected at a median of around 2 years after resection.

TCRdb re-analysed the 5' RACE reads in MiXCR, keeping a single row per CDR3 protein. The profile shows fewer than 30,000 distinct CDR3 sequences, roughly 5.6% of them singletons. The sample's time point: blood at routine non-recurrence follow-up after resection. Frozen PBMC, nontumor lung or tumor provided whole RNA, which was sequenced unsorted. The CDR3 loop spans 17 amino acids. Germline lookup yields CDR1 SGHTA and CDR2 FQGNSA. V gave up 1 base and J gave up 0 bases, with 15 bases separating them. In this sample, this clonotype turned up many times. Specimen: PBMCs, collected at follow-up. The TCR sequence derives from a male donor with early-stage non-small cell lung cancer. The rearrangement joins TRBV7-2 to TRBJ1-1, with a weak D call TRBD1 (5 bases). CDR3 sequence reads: CASSLVTGLTMNTEAFF. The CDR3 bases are TGTGCCAGCAGCTTAGTAACAGGCTTAACCATGAACACTGAAGCTTTCTTT.